These 5 T cell receptor beta chains originate from one sample sequenced in a study of memory CD4+ T cells and cytomegalovirus serostatus. Single viable CD3+CD4+CD8-CD45RO+ cells were sorted as the memory CD4+ T cells. Assay used: immunoSEQ multiplex PCR; TCRdb lists only in-frame clones, some missing. The sample lists under 85,000 clones; about 78% were seen once. Sample: memory CD4+ T cells from blood. The receptor source for this set is an adult in good health and CMV-seropositive.

The chain couples TRBV6-1 to TRBJ2-5; tentative D call: TRBD2 (5 bases). The germline V gene encodes CDR1 MNHNS and CDR2 SASEGT. The CDR3 is made up of 15 amino acids. Trimming took off 3 bases at V and 7 bases at J, with 18 bases between the two ends. CDR3 coding DNA: TGTGCCAGCAGTGATACGGCCGGGGTAATGGTGACCCAGTACTTC. Amino acids: CASSDTAGVMVTQYF.

This clone turned up a few times. The chain recombines TRBV11-2 with TRBJ2-1; D might be TRBD2 (5 bases). Germline V gives CDR1 SGHAT, CDR2 FQNNGV. The CDR3 runs 14 residues. Trimming removed 2 bases at V and 3 bases at J, with 8 bases between. CDR3 coding DNA: TGTGCCAGCAGCTTAACCGGGATCTACAATGAGCAGTTCTTC. This gives the protein CASSLTGIYNEQFF.

The J gene is TRBJ1-1, the V gene TRBV20-1, with a weak D call TRBD1 (5 bases). The CDR3 extends over 11 amino acids. Germline V gene sequence: CDR1 DFQATT, CDR2 SNEGSKA (reference sequence). V was cut by 0 bases and J by 8 bases, with 7 bases left in between. In DNA, the CDR3 is TGCAGTGCTAGAGATCAGGGCGAAGCTTTCTTT. Protein product: CSARDQGEAFF.

This chain connects TRBV29-1 to TRBJ1-2; no clear D gene. This CDR3 is built from 13 residues. Germline-derived CDR1 and CDR2 are SQVTM and ANQGSEA. Trimming left V 4 bases short and J 7 bases short, with 16 bases between. In DNA, the CDR3 is TGCAGCGTTGGCACCAGGAGGGCCGGTGGCTACACCTTC. Its protein product is CSVGTRRAGGYTF.

The chain is built from TRBV11-2 and TRBJ2-1; D tentatively reads TRBD1 or TRBD2 (5 bases each). The CDR3 totals 13 residues. Germline-derived CDR1 and CDR2 are SGHAT and FQNNGV. With 9 bases removed from V and 5 bases from J, the gap between germline ends came to 14 bases. The CDR3 loop reads CASRTRDDNEQFF. The CDR3 region has the DNA TGTGCCAGTAGGACAAGGGACGACAATGAGCAGTTCTTC.